This TCR beta chain was sequenced in a study of blood T cell repertoires in COVID-19. The wider study: Spain, Italy and the United States supplied samples that represented acute and convalescent COVID-19. PBMCs, B-cell-depleted T cells, or T cells provided the cDNA or gDNA that made up the material.

In the source study's methods: Cell counts per sample came from amplifying reference gene primers. Sequencing was performed with immunoSEQ multiplex PCR; in TCRdb, only in-frame clones are kept and a portion is missing. D and trimming were read from the DNA, whereas the V and J calls and clone size are those reported in that table. The repertoire holds approximately 60,000 clones, with 65% to 90% as singletons. Trimming stripped 6 bases from V and 2 bases from J, with 17 bases between. CDR3 length: 16 residues. Germline V gene data show CDR1 as MNHEY and CDR2 as SVGEGT. The TCR was taken from a man aged 50 to 59 with active COVID-19. Sequencing was done on a sample of peripheral blood. This rearrangement joins TRBV6-2 or TRBV6-3 to TRBJ2-1, with D possibly matching TRBD1 (6 bases). As DNA, the CDR3 is TGTGCCAGCAGCCTCAGGGGTTATACACCCTACAATGAGCAGTTCTTC. This gives the protein CASSLRGYTPYNEQFF.